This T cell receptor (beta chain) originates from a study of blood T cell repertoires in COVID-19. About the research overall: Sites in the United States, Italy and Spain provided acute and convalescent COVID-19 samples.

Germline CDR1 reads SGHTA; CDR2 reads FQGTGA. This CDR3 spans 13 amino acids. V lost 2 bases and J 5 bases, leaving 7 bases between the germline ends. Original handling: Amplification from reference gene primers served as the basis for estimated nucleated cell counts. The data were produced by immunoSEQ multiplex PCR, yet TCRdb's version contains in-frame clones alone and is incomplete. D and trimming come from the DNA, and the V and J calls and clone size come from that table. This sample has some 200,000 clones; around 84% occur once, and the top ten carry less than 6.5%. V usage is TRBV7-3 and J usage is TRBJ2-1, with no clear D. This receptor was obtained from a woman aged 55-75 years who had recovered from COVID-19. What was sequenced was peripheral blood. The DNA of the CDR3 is TGTGCCAGCAGCTTAGACCTAGACAATGAGCAGTTCTTC. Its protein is CASSLDLDNEQFF.